Listed here are 9 T cell receptor beta chains from one sample, sequenced in a study of T cell responses to AZD1222 COVID-19 vaccine (dated by TCRdb to the early 2020s). Library preparation used the immunoSEQ multiplex PCR assay. As stored in TCRdb, this immuneACCESS dataset retains in-frame rearrangements with V and J assigned. A fraction of the clones does not appear; measured against another copy, unresolved V genes explain less than half of the discrepancy, and the remainder lacks a known reason. The table for this sample lists 110,000 to 150,000 clones; 90% of them were counted only once. The ten most abundant clones make up 3.4% of the sample. Sample time point, as interpreted from the label and publication: baseline before first vaccination. The material was peripheral blood, obtained on day 0 of AZD1222 vaccination. The receptors shown here come from an adult in good health.

The CDR3 region has the DNA TGTGCCAGCGGAGACAGGAGGAATTACGAGCAGTACTTC. Protein product: CASGDRRNYEQYF. The chain joins TRBV7-9 to TRBJ2-7; tentatively, D is TRBD1 (6 bases). The germline CDR1 and CDR2 sequences are SEHNR and FQNEAQ (reference sequence). V lost 8 bases and J 4 bases, leaving 15 bases between the germline ends. The CDR3 sequence is 13 residues long.

The chain uses TRBV5-1 and TRBJ1-2; D not certain. The CDR3 runs to 14 residues. The germline CDR1 and CDR2 sequences are SGHRS and YFSETQ. V lost 4 bases, J lost 4 bases, and 14 bases lay in between. CDR3 sequence (DNA): TGCGCCAGCAGCCCTTGGGATGGCGGCTATGGCTACACCTTC. The encoded protein is CASSPWDGGYGYTF.

The chain is built from TRBV5-5 and TRBJ1-4; D gene uncertain. The germline V gene has CDR1 SGHKS and CDR2 YYEKEE (reference sequence). This CDR3 comprises 17 residues. The ends were cut back, 0 bases at V and 6 bases at J, with 18 bases in the middle. The CDR3 reads CASSLGGYGVSYEKLFF. The CDR3 coding sequence is TGTGCCAGCAGCTTGGGCGGTTACGGGGTTTCATATGAAAAACTGTTTTTT.

This clone was counted a few times. Because the CDR3's place on the DNA is in doubt, the DNA is left out and the CDR3 is given as listed by TCRdb. This chain joins TRBV2 and TRBJ2-2; no check of the table's D call, TRBD2, against the DNA was made. The CDR3 extends over 15 residues, inclusive of both ends. Germline V CDR1 and CDR2: SNHLY, FYNNEI. CDR3 sequence: CASSEGGVAPGSCFF.

The rearrangement links TRBV6-5 to TRBJ2-2; D is unresolved. The germline CDR1 and CDR2 sequences are MNHEY and SVGAGI. The CDR3 is 12 amino acids. V dropped 3 bases and J dropped 4 bases, with 3 bases sitting between them. The CDR3 nucleotides read TGTGCCAGCAGTTATCTCACCGGGGAGCTGTTTTTT. Translating gives CASSYLTGELFF.

The J gene is TRBJ1-5, the V gene TRBV3-1 (or the pseudogene TRBV3-2); D is unresolved. The CDR3 consists of 13 residues. Germline CDR1 reads LGHDT; CDR2 reads YNNKEL (reference sequence). V lost 1 base and J 6 bases, leaving 7 bases between the germline ends. The CDR3 DNA reads TGTGCCAGCAGCCAAGTCCAAGGTCAGCCCCAGCATTTT. Translation gives CASSQVQGQPQHF.

The sample holds one count of this clone. The chain recombines TRBV14 with TRBJ1-1; no clear D. Trimming stripped 5 bases from V and 11 bases from J, with 18 bases between. Germline V gives CDR1 SGHDN, CDR2 FVKESK. There are 13 residues in the CDR3. This CDR3 is CASSIGRSLDAFF. The CDR3 DNA reads TGTGCCAGCAGCATAGGTAGGAGCCTTGATGCTTTCTTT.

V and J are TRBV4-2 and TRBJ1-2, with TRBD1 matching 8 bases. The germline gives CDR1 LGHNA, CDR2 YNFKEQ. The CDR3 runs 16 residues. V was pared by 0 bases and J by 1 base, with 4 bases of the junction left unmatched. CDR3 protein: CASSQDRTGSNYGYTF. For the CDR3, the DNA is TGTGCCAGCAGCCAAGATAGGACAGGGAGTAACTATGGCTACACCTTC.

The chain has TRBV11-2 and TRBJ2-7; TRBD2 matches 8 bases. Looked up from germline, CDR1 is SGHAT and CDR2 is FQNNGV. The length of the CDR3 is 14 residues. The V gene end was trimmed by 1 base and the J gene end by 5 bases; junction bases not matched to a gene: 4. The CDR3 region is CASSLAGGPHEQYF. For the CDR3, the DNA is TGTGCCAGCAGCTTAGCGGGAGGGCCCCACGAGCAGTACTTC.